One and the same sample provided the 32 T cell receptor beta chains below, sequenced in a study of blood T cell repertoires in COVID-19 (TCRdb year 2020). Receptor libraries were prepared by the immunoSEQ multiplex PCR assay. In its TCRdb copy, this immuneACCESS table keeps in-frame sequences only and misses some clones. Where compared with another copy, unresolved V genes explain less than half of these, and the others have no known cause. In this sample the table shows 180,000 or so clones, approximately 85% of which occur a single time. The ten largest clonotypes hold under 8.5% of the sample. Sequencing input: peripheral blood. The origin of the receptors is a man between 40 and 49 years old who had recovered from COVID-19.

This clone has only one observation. The chain combines TRBV29-1 with TRBJ1-4; D possibly corresponds to TRBD1 (5 bases). V gave up 7 bases and J gave up 5 bases, with 17 bases separating them. The CDR3 is made up of 14 amino acids. Germline CDR1 is SQVTM and CDR2 is ANQGSEA. CDR3 residues: CSAGPGLKNEKLFF. CDR3 DNA sequence: TGCAGCGCCGGGCCGGGACTGAAAAATGAAAAACTGTTTTTT. Supplemented by reference TRBV29-1 and TRBJ1-4, the full variable domain reads SAVISQKPSRDICQRGTSLTIQCQVDSQVTMMFWYRQQPGQSLTLIATANQGSEATYESGFVIDKFPISRPNLTFSTLTVSNMSPEDSSIYLCSAGPGLKNEKLFFGSGTQLSVL.

This clone is medium-sized within its sample. This chain links TRBV7-8 with TRBJ2-2; D call uncertain. There are 16 residues in the CDR3. Germline-derived CDR1 and CDR2 are SGHVS and FQNEAQ. Deletions cut 1 base from V and 0 bases from J, with 9 bases between. CDR3 protein: CASSLGAIANTGELFF. In DNA form, the CDR3 reads TGTGCCAGCAGCTTAGGCGCCATAGCGAACACCGGGGAGCTGTTTTTT.

The chain employs TRBV7-2 and TRBJ2-7; maybe TRBD1 (5 bases). From germline, CDR1 is SGHTA and CDR2 FQGNSA. V lost 6 bases and J 2 bases, leaving 11 bases between the germline ends. The CDR3 length is 13 residues. DNA for the CDR3: TGTGCCAGCAGTGAACCAGGGACCTACGAGCAGTACTTC. Translated: CASSEPGTYEQYF.

The chain carries TRBV10-3 and TRBJ1-4; no definite D call. Germline CDR1 reads ENHRY; CDR2 reads SYGVKD. V lost 3 bases, J lost 13 bases, and 12 bases lay in between. CDR3 length: 12 amino acids. CDR3 sequence: CAISEDSLVLFF. CDR3 coding DNA: TGTGCCATCAGTGAAGACTCTCTGGTACTGTTTTTT.

This clone showed up just once. The rearrangement joins TRBV14 to TRBJ1-1; maybe TRBD1 (6 bases). V gave up 1 base and J gave up 1 base, with 10 bases separating them. Germline CDR1 SGHDN, CDR2 FVKESK. The CDR3 spans 15 residues. This CDR3 reads CASSQAIRGNTEAFF. DNA of the CDR3: TGTGCCAGCAGCCAAGCCATCAGGGGGAACACTGAAGCTTTCTTT.

The chain joins TRBV19 to TRBJ2-2, with D possibly TRBD1 on 5 matching bases. Germline CDR1 and CDR2: LNHDA and SQIVND (reference sequence). There are 18 residues in the CDR3. V was pared by 3 bases and J by 5 bases, with 22 bases between. The CDR3 reads CASSINFPGNLGTGELFF. The CDR3 coding sequence is TGTGCCAGTAGTATTAATTTCCCAGGGAACCTCGGGACCGGGGAGCTGTTTTTT.

This clone showed up just once. The chain is built from TRBV7-6 and TRBJ2-5, with a weak D call TRBD2 (6 bases). Deletions cut 1 base from V and 7 bases from J, with 16 bases between. Germline CDR1 and CDR2: SGHVS and FNYEAQ. CDR3 length equals 15 residues. The CDR3 sequence: CASSLDPGTQRTQYF. CDR3 nucleotides: TGTGCCAGCAGCTTAGACCCGGGGACTCAGAGGACCCAGTACTTC.

The V and J genes are TRBV2 and TRBJ1-1; 8 nucleotides line up with TRBD1. V lost 2 bases and J lost 1; bases outside the gene matches: 3. Germline V gene lookup returns CDR1 SNHLY and CDR2 FYNNEI. CDR3 length: 15 amino acids. The CDR3 sequence is CASSERTGTNTEAFF. CDR3 sequence (DNA): TGTGCCAGCAGTGAAAGGACAGGGACGAACACTGAAGCTTTCTTT.

The gene calls are TRBV6-5 and TRBJ1-6, with D uncertain. V shed 7 bases and J shed 4 bases, with 8 bases lying between them. The length of the CDR3 is 13 residues. Germline CDR1 and CDR2: MNHEY and SVGAGI. Here the CDR3 reads CASKAEYNSPLHF. DNA of the CDR3: TGTGCCAGCAAAGCGGAATATAATTCACCCCTCCACTTT.

This clone showed up just a few times. The genes are TRBV11-1 and TRBJ2-2; D possibly corresponds to TRBD1 (6 bases). The V gene lost 0 bases and the J gene lost 4 bases, with 9 bases spanning the gap. CDR3 size: 15 residues. Germline V CDR1 and CDR2: SGHAT, FQDESV (reference sequence). The CDR3 sequence: CASSLARRGTGELFF. CDR3 bases: TGTGCCAGCAGCTTAGCGCGCAGGGGCACCGGGGAGCTGTTTTTT.

CDR3 DNA sequence: TGTGCCAGCAGGGGGCATTCCTCCTACGAGCAGTACTTC. This gives the protein CASRGHSSYEQYF. The chain recombines TRBV7-2 with TRBJ2-7, with D possibly TRBD1 on 5 matching bases. The length of the CDR3 is 13 residues. Germline assignment: CDR1 SGHTA and CDR2 FQGNSA. V was shortened by 6 bases and J by 0 bases, with 9 bases between the two germline ends.

V is TRBV3-1 (or the pseudogene TRBV3-2) and J is TRBJ1-5; D gene uncertain. The germline V gene has CDR1 LGHDT and CDR2 YNNKEL (reference sequence). This CDR3 comprises 13 residues. Trimming removed 1 base at V and 6 bases at J, with 7 bases between. The CDR3 is CASSQGSSQPQHF. CDR3 in DNA: TGTGCCAGCAGCCAAGGTTCGAGTCAGCCCCAGCATTTT.

The chain couples TRBV2 to TRBJ2-7; the D gene is possibly TRBD1 (6 bases). The length of the CDR3 is 14 residues. Germline V CDR1 and CDR2: SNHLY, FYNNEI. Trimming cost V 6 bases and J 6 bases, with 18 bases left between them. This CDR3 is CASRIKQGRAEQYF. The CDR3 DNA is TGTGCCAGCAGGATTAAACAGGGAAGGGCCGAGCAGTACTTC.

The chain employs TRBV5-1 and TRBJ2-7, with 8 bases lining up with TRBD1. The CDR3 loop spans 15 amino acids. Looked up from germline, CDR1 is SGHRS and CDR2 is YFSETQ. V shed 4 bases, J shed 0 bases, and the junction held 6 bases outside the gene matches. CDR3 loop: CASSMDGQGSYEQYF. CDR3 sequence (DNA): TGCGCCAGCAGCATGGACGGACAGGGCTCCTACGAGCAGTACTTC.

The rearrangement links TRBV6-2 or TRBV6-3 to TRBJ1-2; D is perhaps TRBD1 (6 bases). This CDR3 spans 14 amino acids. Trimming stripped 5 bases from V and 6 bases from J, with 16 bases between. CDR1 MNHEY and CDR2 SVGEGT come from the germline V gene. The DNA of the CDR3 is TGTGCCAGCAGTCGCCCCGGGACACCAAATGGCTACACCTTC. Its translation is CASSRPGTPNGYTF.

The chain is built from TRBV20-1 and TRBJ2-4, with a tentative D call TRBD1 (6 bases). This CDR3 contains 14 residues. Germline V gene sequence: CDR1 DFQATT, CDR2 SNEGSKA (reference sequence). Trimming pared 3 bases from V and 3 bases from J, leaving 12 bases between. The CDR3 reads CSASKGVGKNIQYF. The CDR3 nucleotides read TGCAGTGCTAGTAAGGGGGTCGGCAAAAACATTCAGTACTTC.

The V and J genes are TRBV7-2 and TRBJ1-5; 10 bases line up with TRBD1. The CDR3 runs 15 residues. Losses at the gene ends were 5 bases for V and 7 bases for J; bases not matched to a gene: 8. Per germline, CDR1 SGHTA and CDR2 FQGNSA. The CDR3 DNA is TGTGCCAGCAGCCCGGTCGGACAGGGGGGACAGCCCCAGCATTTT. Residues: CASSPVGQGGQPQHF. Complete variable domain (other parts from reference TRBV7-2 and TRBJ1-5): GAGVSQSPSNKVTEKGKDVELRCDPISGHTALYWYRQSLGQGLEFLIYFQGNSAPDKSGLPSDRFSAERTGGSVSTLTIQRTQQEDSAVYLCASSPVGQGGQPQHFGDGTRLSIL.

This chain links TRBV7-2 with TRBJ2-3, with TRBD2 as a possible D gene (5 bases). CDR3 length equals 14 residues. CDR1 SGHTA and CDR2 FQGNSA come from the germline V gene. V gave up 5 bases and J gave up 2 bases, with 11 bases separating them. For the CDR3, the DNA is TGTGCCAGCAGCCAGAGGGTTGCCACAGATACGCAGTATTTT. Its protein product is CASSQRVATDTQYF.

This chain links TRBV23-1 with TRBJ2-7; 8 positions match TRBD1. TRBV23-1 is reported as an ORF; its role is uncertain. This CDR3 has 13 residues. J lost 2 bases, V lost 8 bases, and 5 bases had no gene match. In DNA form, the CDR3 reads TGCGCCAGCGCCTCGGACAGGGCCTACGAGCAGTACTTC. It specifies CASASDRAYEQYF.

This chain connects TRBV7-2 to TRBJ2-7, with D tentatively TRBD1 (6 bases). CDR1 SGHTA and CDR2 FQGNSA come from the germline V gene. The CDR3 runs 14 residues. V was clipped by 5 bases and J by 2 bases, with 13 bases between them. In nucleotides, the CDR3 is TGTGCCAGCAGCCCGCGAGCAGGGGCCTACGAGCAGTACTTC. Its protein is CASSPRAGAYEQYF.

The J gene is TRBJ2-7, the V gene TRBV11-2, with D tentatively TRBD1 (5 bases). Germline V gene data show CDR1 as SGHAT and CDR2 as FQNNGV. The CDR3 is 17 amino acids. The V gene lost 4 bases and the J gene lost 3 bases, with 22 bases spanning the gap. Written as DNA, the CDR3 is TGTGCCAGCAGCTCCCCCCTCAAGGGGAAGGCCTTCTACGAGCAGTACTTC. Translated: CASSSPLKGKAFYEQYF.

The chain combines TRBV9 with TRBJ1-1; no reliable D call. This CDR3 is 14 amino acids long. Germline-derived CDR1 and CDR2 are SGDLS and YYNGEE. V gave up 0 bases and J gave up 3 bases, with 9 bases separating them. CDR3 bases: TGTGCCAGCAGCGTAGGGTGGAGGGACACTGAAGCTTTCTTT. Protein: CASSVGWRDTEAFF.

V usage is TRBV19 and J usage is TRBJ2-3, with TRBD2 identical over 10 bases. CDR1 is LNHDA, CDR2 SQIVND, per germline (reference sequence). Trimming at V came to 4 bases and at J to 3 bases, leaving 16 bases not matched to a gene. The CDR3 sequence is 19 residues long. The CDR3 protein is CASSSRLAGSRVLTDTQYF. CDR3 sequence (DNA): TGTGCCAGTAGTAGCAGACTAGCGGGTAGTCGGGTATTGACAGATACGCAGTATTTT. The entire variable domain, with the rest obtained from reference TRBV19 and TRBJ2-3, is as follows: DGGITQSPKYLFRKEGQNVTLSCEQNLNHDAMYWYRQDPGQGLRLIYYSQIVNDFQKGDIAEGYSVSREKKESFPLTVTSAQKNPTAFYLCASSSRLAGSRVLTDTQYFGPGTRLTVL.

The V and J genes are TRBV9 and TRBJ1-6; TRBD1 is a possible D gene (5 bases). The CDR3 spans 15 residues. Germline V lookup: CDR1 SGDLS, CDR2 YYNGEE. Trimming removed 0 bases from V and 5 bases from J, with 9 bases in between. The CDR3 is CASSVGGSHNSPLHF. Written as DNA, the CDR3 is TGTGCCAGCAGCGTAGGGGGCAGCCATAATTCACCCCTCCACTTT.

This rearrangement joins TRBV28 to TRBJ2-2, with TRBD2 identical over 7 bases. The CDR3 runs to 17 residues. Germline V gene lookup returns CDR1 MDHEN and CDR2 SYDVKM. Trimming removed 4 bases from V and 0 bases from J; junction bases left unmatched: 8. The DNA for the CDR3 is TGTGCCAGCAGTTCCACTCGGGAGGCTACGAACACCGGGGAGCTGTTTTTT. Translating it yields CASSSTREATNTGELFF.

Remarks on this clone: The sample contains more than one DNA sequence encoding this CDR3. V gene TRBV7-2 combines with J gene TRBJ1-1; possibly TRBD1 for D (6 bases). This CDR3 has 14 amino acids. The germline gives CDR1 SGHTA, CDR2 FQGNSA. V dropped 2 bases and J dropped 1 base, with 8 bases sitting between them. The chain's CDR3 is CASSLQGRNTEAFF. For the CDR3, the DNA is TGTGCCAGCAGCTTACAGGGGAGGAACACTGAAGCTTTCTTT.

This clone showed up just a few times. The gene calls are TRBV2 and TRBJ2-7; D is perhaps TRBD2 (5 bases). The V gene lost 6 bases and the J gene lost 10 bases, with 22 bases spanning the gap. The germline V gene encodes CDR1 SNHLY and CDR2 FYNNEI. This CDR3 has 14 residues. The CDR3 DNA sequence: TGTGCCAGCAGAGACGGGGAATACTACGAGGACCAGTACTTC. Its protein product is CASRDGEYYEDQYF.

This clone is a singleton in its sample. The rearrangement links TRBV6-6 to TRBJ2-4; weak D call: TRBD1 (5 bases). Trimming took 5 bases from V and 2 from J, leaving 10 bases between them. The germline gives CDR1 MNHNY, CDR2 SVGAGI (reference sequence). The CDR3 consists of 14 residues. Here the CDR3 reads CASSPGLTKNIQYF. The CDR3 DNA is TGTGCCAGCAGTCCAGGGTTGACCAAAAACATTCAGTACTTC.

The sample holds one count of this clone. The chain employs TRBV5-5 and TRBJ2-2; D call uncertain. Trimming took off 1 base at V and 0 bases at J, with 7 bases between the two ends. This CDR3 comprises 15 residues. The germline V gene encodes CDR1 SGHKS and CDR2 YYEKEE (reference sequence). The CDR3 DNA follows: TGTGCCAGCAGCTTGCTCTCCGCGAACACCGGGGAGCTGTTTTTT. Its protein is CASSLLSANTGELFF.

This rearrangement joins TRBV6-2 or TRBV6-3 to TRBJ1-5; 7 positions agree with TRBD1. The CDR3 totals 14 residues. CDR1 and CDR2 from the germline V gene are MNHEY and SVGEGT. The V segment lost 5 bases and the J segment 6 bases; nucleotides outside the gene matches: 7. CDR3 in DNA: TGTGCCAGCAGTACTAGACAGGGAGGTCAGCCCCAGCATTTT. Its protein is CASSTRQGGQPQHF.

The V and J genes are TRBV4-1 and TRBJ1-6; D is ambiguous. Germline CDR1 is MGHRA and CDR2 is YSYEKL. Trimming cost V 5 bases and J 10 bases, with 9 bases left between them. The CDR3 extends over 12 amino acids. The DNA of the CDR3 is TGCGCCAGCAGCAAGGGAGGCTCACCCCTCCACTTT. Translated: CASSKGGSPLHF.

The rearrangement joins TRBV4-3 to TRBJ2-7; 11 nucleotides line up with TRBD1. CDR1 and CDR2 (germline): LGHNA, YSLEER. The CDR3 is made up of 15 amino acids. The junction had 5 bases not matched to a gene; V was cut back by 6 bases and J by 1 base. The chain's CDR3 is CASSLGQGASYEQYF. CDR3 nucleotides: TGCGCCAGCAGTCTAGGACAGGGGGCGTCCTACGAGCAGTACTTC.